This T cell receptor (beta chain) was sequenced in a study of cytomegalovirus exposure and HLA in healthy donors. Study in general: Some 85 million unique TCRs, all from HLA-typed donors, were included in an early release of the data.

PCR used 60 Vbeta primers and 13 Jbeta primers. Authors' processing steps: There were some 87 million unique TCR beta chains by a later count, and about 12 million of them were shared. Assay used: immunoSEQ multiplex PCR; TCRdb lists only in-frame clones, some missing. The V and J calls and clone size come from that table; D and trimming were worked out from the DNA. The sample yields more than 95,000 clones, around 72% seen once. V lost 5 bases and J 5 bases, leaving 15 bases between the germline ends. From germline, CDR1 is PRHDT and CDR2 FYEKMQ (reference sequence). CDR3 length equals 14 residues. Broader study findings: Previously analyzed data showed that most TCR beta V segments were productive at a frequency of about 90% or about 30%. It has been reported that TCR beta sequences accurately predicted the HLA-A and HLA-B alleles of most subjects.

Comments on this clone: Its antigen is as yet unknown.

The clonotype originates from a male donor in good health and CMV-seronegative. What was sequenced was PBMCs. V is TRBV13 and J is TRBJ1-1, with D possibly TRBD1 on 5 matching bases. DNA of the CDR3: TGTGCCAGCAGCATAGCAAGCAGGGTTACTGAAGCTTTCTTT. It encodes CASSIASRVTEAFF.